This T cell receptor (beta chain) came from a study of identical twins. General observations from the study: Model-predicted out-of-frame TCR alpha sharing fell below observed values in monozygotic twins. Zero-insertion analyses could be partly confounded by invariant MAIT and iNKT cells.

Germline V CDR1 and CDR2: MNHNS, SASEGT. V dropped 6 bases and J dropped 0; count of bases not matched to a gene: 9. The CDR3 consists of 16 residues. Each cDNA held unique molecular identifiers, and template switching gave it a universal primer site. TCRdb itself ran the 5' RACE reads through MiXCR, one entry per CDR3 protein. The sample yields about 530,000 distinct CDR3 sequences, more than 20% seen once. This clonotype has ten or more counts. Its target is unknown. The sample was also linked to a second study, of yellow fever vaccine responses in identical twins. That source notes: Twins reportedly showed a vaccine T cell response that seemed partly convergent and partly personalized.

This sequence joins TRBV6-1 and TRBJ2-3; TRBD2 aligns across 7 bases. Sequencing was performed on CD4+ T cells sorted from blood. The sequence derives from a woman under 30 in good health. The CDR3 sequence is CASSRGSSGSTDTQYF. The DNA of the CDR3 is TGTGCCAGCAGCCGAGGTTCTAGCGGTAGCACAGATACGCAGTATTTT.